The next 27 T cell receptor beta chains were all read from a single sample in a study of T-cell reconstitution after alpha-beta-depleted transplantation in children. Unique molecular identifiers were used in preparing the TCRbeta library. TCRdb processed the PCR reads anew with MiXCR; each CDR3 protein has one entry. This sample has roughly 500,000 distinct CDR3 sequences, with approximately 10% found just once. This sample comprised PBMCs, obtained before TCRalphabeta/CD19-depleted stem cell transplant. These receptors were taken from a child aged 2-15 years with inherited bone marrow failure, due to receive a stem cell transplant.

This clonotype was detected ten times or more. The J gene is TRBJ2-7, the V gene TRBV29-1; D is possibly TRBD2 (6 bases). The CDR3 is 11 amino acids. In germline, CDR1 is SQVTM, CDR2 ANQGSEA. Deletions cut 7 bases from V and 2 bases from J, with 9 bases between. This CDR3 is CSGGTTYEQYF. In DNA, the CDR3 is TGCAGCGGCGGGACCACCTACGAGCAGTACTTC.

This clonotype was seen at least ten times. The V and J genes are TRBV29-1 and TRBJ2-5; 8 nucleotides align to TRBD2. With V trimmed by 5 bases and J by 3 bases, 2 bases remained unmatched. The CDR3 runs to 12 residues. In germline, CDR1 is SQVTM, CDR2 ANQGSEA. The CDR3 nucleotides are TGCAGCGTTTCAGCGGGAGAAGAGACCCAGTACTTC. Its protein product is CSVSAGEETQYF.

The table lists this clonotype with many counts. The rearrangement uses TRBV27 and TRBJ2-1, with TRBD2 as a possible D gene (5 bases). Germline V gene lookup returns CDR1 MNHEY and CDR2 SMNVEV (reference sequence). The V and J ends lost 2 bases and 9 bases respectively, with 11 bases between them. The CDR3 has 13 residues. This CDR3 reads CASSLITSGEQFF. CDR3 DNA: TGTGCCAGCAGTTTAATAACTAGTGGTGAGCAGTTCTTC.

This clonotype was detected ten times or more. V and J are TRBV5-1 and TRBJ2-1; unclear D gene. V lost 2 bases, J lost 7 bases, and 4 bases lay in between. Germline V gene lookup returns CDR1 SGHRS and CDR2 YFSETQ. CDR3 length: 11 amino acids. This CDR3 reads CASSFENEQFF. CDR3 bases: TGCGCCAGCAGCTTCGAGAATGAGCAGTTCTTC.

This clonotype was seen at least ten times. This chain uses TRBV27 with TRBJ1-1; 10 nucleotides align to TRBD1. Germline V CDR1 and CDR2: MNHEY, SMNVEV (reference sequence). This CDR3 is built from 16 residues. Unmatched junction bases numbered 7, after V lost 5 bases and J lost 1 base. The CDR3 reads CASSDHGQGGNTEAFF. In nucleotides, the CDR3 is TGTGCCAGCAGTGACCATGGACAGGGGGGGAACACTGAAGCTTTCTTT.

This clonotype was found many times. This chain connects TRBV5-1 to TRBJ2-1, with 11 bases aligning to TRBD2. The length of the CDR3 is 16 residues. The germline CDR1 and CDR2 sequences are SGHRS and YFSETQ. The V segment lost 3 bases and the J segment 2 bases; nucleotides outside the gene matches: 4. The CDR3 DNA reads as TGCGCCAGCAGCTCGGGACTAGCGGCCACCTACAATGAGCAGTTCTTC. This encodes CASSSGLAATYNEQFF.

In its sample, this clonotype was seen many times. This chain uses TRBV7-2 with TRBJ2-3; D is undetermined. The CDR3 is 13 amino acids. CDR1 and CDR2 (germline): SGHTA, FQGNSA. Trimming took 5 bases from V and 4 from J, leaving 10 bases between them. The chain's CDR3 is CASSPANADTQYF. CDR3 coding DNA: TGTGCCAGCAGCCCAGCTAACGCAGATACGCAGTATTTT.

CDR3 nucleotide sequence: TGCAGTGCGGCGAACAGGGAAAGCAATTCACCCCTCCACTTT. Translated: CSAANRESNSPLHF. The V gene is TRBV20-1, the J gene TRBJ1-6; weak D call: TRBD1 (6 bases). This CDR3 contains 14 residues. Trimming took off 6 bases at V and 7 bases at J, with 16 bases between the two ends. Looked up from germline, CDR1 is DFQATT and CDR2 is SNEGSKA (reference sequence).

This clonotype was found many times. This chain joins TRBV20-1 and TRBJ2-7, with 8 bases identical to TRBD2. CDR3 length: 14 amino acids. Germline trimming cut 7 bases from V and 2 bases from J; bases unmatched to any gene: 10. In germline, CDR1 is DFQATT, CDR2 SNEGSKA (reference sequence). CDR3 in amino acids: CSVIREGLTYEQYF. In DNA, the CDR3 is TGCAGTGTTATACGGGAGGGCCTGACCTACGAGCAGTACTTC.

This clonotype occurred many times. The V gene is TRBV12-3 or TRBV12-4, the J gene TRBJ2-1; tentatively, D is TRBD2 (6 bases). Trimming stripped 0 bases from V and 7 bases from J, with 13 bases between. The CDR3 spans 15 residues. CDR3 loop: CASSLAIGRRNEQFF. The CDR3 DNA reads as TGTGCCAGCAGTTTAGCGATCGGGAGACGTAATGAGCAGTTCTTC.

This clonotype was detected ten times or more. The chain has TRBV6-2 or TRBV6-3 and TRBJ2-1; D is perhaps TRBD1 or TRBD2 (5 bases each). This CDR3 is 17 amino acids long. Trimming stripped 0 bases from V and 3 bases from J, with 15 bases between. The germline CDR1 and CDR2 sequences are MNHEY and SVGEGT. CDR3 sequence (DNA): TGTGCCAGCAGTTACTCGTCACTAGAAGGGGTCTACAATGAGCAGTTCTTC. Its translation: CASSYSSLEGVYNEQFF.

This clonotype was detected a few times. This chain joins TRBV30 and TRBJ2-1; TRBD2 matches at 8 bases. The CDR3 is 15 amino acids. V shed 5 bases, J shed 8 bases, and the junction held 14 bases outside the gene matches. In germline, CDR1 is GTSNPN, CDR2 SVGIG (reference sequence). CDR3 sequence reads: CAWFSGLGSPHEQFF. The CDR3 DNA reads as TGTGCCTGGTTCTCGGGACTAGGATCCCCCCATGAGCAGTTCTTC.

In its sample, this clonotype was seen many times. As DNA, the CDR3 is TGCGCCAGCAGTCCCCAAGGAGAAACCAAAAACATTCAGTACTTC. It yields the protein CASSPQGETKNIQYF. This chain connects TRBV5-1 to TRBJ2-4; D is ambiguous. Germline CDR1 and CDR2: SGHRS and YFSETQ. CDR3 length: 15 residues. V was cut by 5 bases and J by 2 bases, with 14 bases left in between.

This clonotype showed up many times. The rearrangement joins TRBV5-1 to TRBJ2-3; TRBD2 matches 7 bases. The germline V gene has CDR1 SGHRS and CDR2 YFSETQ. The CDR3 spans 15 residues. V trimming: 8 bases; J trimming: 2 bases; junction bases outside the gene matches: 11. In DNA, the CDR3 is TGCGCCAGTACAACCGGGACTAACCCCACAGATACGCAGTATTTT. Protein: CASTTGTNPTDTQYF.

The CDR3, as DNA: TGTGCCTGGAGTGTCCTACTCGGGGCCTACGAGCAGTACTTC. It codes for CAWSVLLGAYEQYF. J is TRBJ2-7 and V is TRBV30; maybe TRBD2 (5 bases). Germline V CDR1 and CDR2: GTSNPN, SVGIG (reference sequence). The CDR3 has 14 amino acids. Deletions cut 0 bases from V and 2 bases from J, with 11 bases between. The entire variable domain, with the rest obtained from reference TRBV30 and TRBJ2-7, is as follows: SQTIHQWPATLVQPVGSPLSLECTVEGTSNPNLYWYRQAAGRGLQLLFYSVGIGQISSEVPQNLSASRPQDRQFILSSKKLLLSDSGFYLCAWSVLLGAYEQYFGPGTRLTVT.

The V gene is TRBV19, the J gene TRBJ2-7, with 10 bases that match TRBD2. Germline lookup yields CDR1 LNHDA and CDR2 SQIVND (reference sequence). Trimming removed 3 bases from V and 2 bases from J; junction bases left unmatched: 4. This CDR3 is 15 amino acids long. CDR3 DNA sequence: TGTGCCAGTAGTATCAGAGGACTAGCGGCCTACGAGCAGTACTTC. This encodes CASSIRGLAAYEQYF.

This clonotype was detected many times. The chain links TRBV29-1 to TRBJ2-3; unclear D gene. There are 13 residues in the CDR3. Germline CDR1 and CDR2: SQVTM and ANQGSEA. The V gene lost 3 bases and the J gene lost 2 bases, with 9 bases spanning the gap. The CDR3 DNA sequence: TGCAGCGTTGACGGGTTATACACAGATACGCAGTATTTT. Translating it yields CSVDGLYTDTQYF.

V is TRBV20-1 and J is TRBJ2-1; D unclear. Trimming removed 4 bases at V and 0 bases at J, with 10 bases between. In germline, CDR1 is DFQATT, CDR2 SNEGSKA (reference sequence). The CDR3 contains 14 residues. The CDR3 DNA reads TGCAGTGCTATCTGGGAAAGCTCCTACAATGAGCAGTTCTTC. Residues: CSAIWESSYNEQFF.

The chain employs TRBV11-2 and TRBJ1-2, with TRBD1 identical over 7 bases. The CDR3 loop spans 16 amino acids. V lost 5 bases to trimming and J lost 4 bases; unmatched junction nucleotides: 13. The germline V gene encodes CDR1 SGHAT and CDR2 FQNNGV. Here the CDR3 DNA reads TGTGCCAGCAGCGTTGCCCCCGGGACAGCCTTCTATGGCTACACCTTC. Translation gives CASSVAPGTAFYGYTF. The full variable domain, rest sourced from reference TRBV11-2 and TRBJ1-2, is EAGVAQSPRYKIIEKRQSVAFWCNPISGHATLYWYQQILGQGPKLLIQFQNNGVVDDSQLPKDRFSAERLKGVDSTLKIQPAKLEDSAVYLCASSVAPGTAFYGYTFGSGTRLTVV.

The chain is built from TRBV20-1 and TRBJ2-7, with D possibly being TRBD1 (5 bases). CDR3 length: 14 residues. V was pared by 2 bases and J by 4 bases, with 15 bases between. Germline V gene data show CDR1 as DFQATT and CDR2 as SNEGSKA (reference sequence). This CDR3 reads CSARNTGRAYEQYF. CDR3 sequence (DNA): TGCAGTGCTAGAAACACAGGACGGGCTTACGAGCAGTACTTC.

The table lists this clonotype with many counts. The rearrangement joins TRBV6-2 or TRBV6-3 to TRBJ1-5; D is undetermined. The CDR3 is 12 residues long. Trimming took off 4 bases at V and 7 bases at J, with 8 bases between the two ends. Germline V gene lookup returns CDR1 MNHEY and CDR2 SVGEGT. This CDR3 is CASSFLYQPQHF. The DNA for the CDR3 is TGTGCCAGCAGTTTCCTTTACCAGCCCCAGCATTTT.

The J gene is TRBJ2-1, the V gene TRBV7-2; tentatively, D is TRBD2 (7 bases). CDR1 is SGHTA, CDR2 FQGNSA, per germline. V lost 5 bases to trimming and J lost 4 bases, with 18 bases between them. CDR3 length: 16 amino acids. The CDR3 here is CASSPGRGGRYNEQFF. The CDR3 coding sequence is TGTGCCAGCAGCCCGGGGCGCGGGGGCCGGTACAATGAGCAGTTCTTC. The full variable domain, in which reference TRBV7-2 and TRBJ2-1 provide the parts outside the CDR3, is GAGVSQSPSNKVTEKGKDVELRCDPISGHTALYWYRQSLGQGLEFLIYFQGNSAPDKSGLPSDRFSAERTGGSVSTLTIQRTQQEDSAVYLCASSPGRGGRYNEQFFGPGTRLTVL.

A remark on this clonotype: A much larger clone differs from this one at a single base, so this may be a read error. The chain carries TRBV29-1 and TRBJ2-7; 12 nucleotides align to TRBD2. The germline V gene encodes CDR1 SQVTM and CDR2 ANQGSEA. CDR3 length equals 16 residues. The CDR3, as DNA: TGCAGGGTTAAAAGAACCCGACTAGCGGGAGTCTACGAGCAGTACTTC. Encoded protein: CRVKRTRLAGVYEQYF.

This clonotype was counted only a few times. The rearrangement uses TRBV20-1 and TRBJ1-3; a possible D gene is TRBD1 (5 bases). Trimming left V 7 bases short and J 4 bases short, with 11 bases between. The CDR3 runs to 12 residues. Germline loops: CDR1 DFQATT, CDR2 SNEGSKA (reference sequence). The CDR3 loop is CSVGDVGNTIYF. CDR3 in DNA: TGCAGTGTGGGGGATGTAGGAAACACCATATATTTT.

Many counts were recorded for this clonotype. CDR3 coding DNA: TGTGCCACTCGAGATGTTCAAGAGACCCAGTACTTC. Translating gives CATRDVQETQYF. The chain employs TRBV10-3 and TRBJ2-5, with D uncertain. V lost 10 bases to trimming and J lost 2 bases, with 11 bases between them. The CDR3 spans 12 residues. From germline, CDR1 is ENHRY and CDR2 SYGVKD.

This clonotype showed up just a few times. The chain carries TRBV23-1 and TRBJ1-2; D gene unclear. TRBV23-1 is assigned to the ORF class and has an uncertain function. The CDR3 is 13 residues long. Trimming removed 3 bases from V and 4 bases from J, with 9 bases in between. The CDR3 reads CASSHPQVYGYTF. The CDR3 DNA is TGCGCCAGCAGTCACCCTCAGGTCTATGGCTACACCTTC.

The table lists this clonotype with many counts. The chain combines TRBV29-1 with TRBJ1-1, with D uncertain. CDR1 is SQVTM, CDR2 ANQGSEA, per germline. V lost 5 bases to trimming and J lost 7 bases, with 23 bases between them. This CDR3 spans 15 amino acids. The CDR3 DNA sequence: TGCAGCGTTCTGAGGTTTGGAGGTCCGGCCCGTGAAGCTTTCTTT. Amino acids: CSVLRFGGPAREAFF.